A selection of T cell receptor beta chains follows, all from one sample in a study of blood T cell repertoires in COVID-19. The data were produced by immunoSEQ multiplex PCR, yet TCRdb's version contains in-frame clones alone and is incomplete. The table has tens of thousands of clones, approximately 79% seen once. What was sequenced was peripheral blood. The receptors shown here come from a man aged 55 to 69 with acute or convalescent COVID-19. Each CDR3 is given with its conserved first and last residue. A D gene is named only where the DNA matches it firmly. The size of a clone is reported for some rows only, either as once, few or many, or as a class for expanded clones.

J gene	clone size	D gene	V gene	CDR3 DNA	CDR3 protein
TRBJ1-2	-	TRBD1	TRBV6-2/TRBV6-3	TGTGCCAGCAGTGATCCGAACAGGGGCGGCTACACCTTC	CASSDPNRGGYTF
TRBJ2-7	-	TRBD1	TRBV5-6	TGTGCCAGCAGCTTGGGGACAGGGGTGCACGAGCAGTACTTC	CASSLGTGVHEQYF
TRBJ1-4	-	-	TRBV29-1	TGCAGCGCCGCAGCAACTAATGAAAAACTGTTTTTT	CSAAATNEKLFF
TRBJ2-5	once	-	TRBV15	TGTGCCACCAGCGGAAGACAGCCCTGGGTCTTTTTGTTGACCCAGTACTTC	CATSGRQPWVFLLTQYF
TRBJ2-2	-	-	TRBV5-1	TGCGCCAGCAGCTTGGACGGAGGGCCCGGGGAGCTGTTTTTT	CASSLDGGPGELFF
TRBJ2-7	-	TRBD1	TRBV18	TGTGCCAGCTCACCCCCACAGAACAGGGGGCAAATCGAGCAGTACTTC	CASSPPQNRGQIEQYF
TRBJ1-5	-	TRBD1	TRBV5-8	TGTGCCAGCAGCTTGAGACAGGGGAATCAGCCCCAGCATTTT	CASSLRQGNQPQHF
TRBJ2-7	-	TRBD2	TRBV5-1	TGCGCCAGCAGCACTAGCGGGGGACTCGACGAGCAGTACTTC	CASSTSGGLDEQYF
TRBJ2-1	-	TRBD2	TRBV10-3	TGTGCCACCGCCGGGACTAGCGGTTACAATGAGCAGTTCTTC	CATAGTSGYNEQFF
TRBJ1-1	once	-	TRBV29-1	TGCAGCGTCCATCGATCCCGGACAGCGAGAAACACTGAAGCTTTCTTT	CSVHRSRTARNTEAFF
TRBJ2-1	-	TRBD2	TRBV15	TGTGCCACCAGCAGCCCGGGACTAGCGGGGGAGAAGCCCTACAATGAGCAGTTCTTC	CATSSPGLAGEKPYNEQFF
TRBJ1-1	-	-	TRBV6-2/TRBV6-3	TGTGCCAGCAGCCAGGCCAAGGGGATGAACACTGAAGCTTTCTTT	CASSQAKGMNTEAFF
TRBJ1-1	-	-	TRBV28	TGTGCCAGCAGTGGTGACTTGATGAACACTGAAGCTTTCTTT	CASSGDLMNTEAFF
TRBJ1-2	few	-	TRBV5-4	TGTGCCAGCAGCCTGAGGGGGTATAACTATGGCTACACCTTC	CASSLRGYNYGYTF
TRBJ1-3	-	-	TRBV6-6	TGTGCCAGCAGTTACTCGAGAGGCTCTGGAAACACCATATATTTT	CASSYSRGSGNTIYF
TRBJ1-1	-	-	TRBV2	TGTGCCAGCAGTGAAAGGAGGACGGGAGGCACTGAAGCTTTCTTT	CASSERRTGGTEAFF
TRBJ2-7	-	-	TRBV28	TGTGCCAGCAGTTTATCTTCGGGGGTTGGTCGCGAGCAGTACTTC	CASSLSSGVGREQYF
TRBJ2-6	-	-	TRBV27	TGTGCCAGCAGATCACCCAGGGATAGCTCTGGGGCCAACGTCCTGACTTTC	CASRSPRDSSGANVLTF
TRBJ2-3	-	-	TRBV2	TGTGCCAGCAGGGGGGCAATTGGGCGAGATACGCAGTATTTT	CASRGAIGRDTQYF
TRBJ1-3	once	TRBD1	TRBV5-5	TGTGCCAGCAGCTTGACGGGACAGGGGATTGGAAACACCATATATTTT	CASSLTGQGIGNTIYF
TRBJ1-2	-	TRBD1	TRBV4-2	TGTGCCAGCAGCCAAATCCTGGGACAGGGGGGTGGCTACACCTTC	CASSQILGQGGGYTF
TRBJ2-2	once	TRBD2	TRBV4-1	TGCGCCAGCAGCCAAGAACTAGCGGGGGGTAACACCGGGGAGCTGTTTTTT	CASSQELAGGNTGELFF
TRBJ2-5	-	-	TRBV4-3	TGCGCCAGCAGCTTACACCCTTCGGAGACCCAGTACTTC	CASSLHPSETQYF
TRBJ1-3	-	-	TRBV29-1	TGCAGCGTAGCGGGCCCGAGCTCTGGAAACACCATATATTTT	CSVAGPSSGNTIYF
TRBJ1-1	-	-	TRBV28	TGTGCCAGCAGTGAAGCGGGACAAATGAACACTGAAGCTTTCTTT	CASSEAGQMNTEAFF
TRBJ2-7	-	-	TRBV12-5	TGTGCTAGTGGTTTGGTAGAAGATGGGCAGGTCATATCCTACGAGCAGTACTTC	CASGLVEDGQVISYEQYF
TRBJ1-2	-	-	TRBV15	TGTGCCACCAGCAGAGGAGGTCCCAACTATGGCTACACCTTC	CATSRGGPNYGYTF
TRBJ2-5	-	TRBD2	TRBV7-6	TGTGCCAGCAGCTTAGGAGCGGGGGGGCCAAGGGAGACCCAGTACTTC	CASSLGAGGPRETQYF
TRBJ2-5	-	-	TRBV7-3	TGTGCCAGCAGCTTGAGCGGCCCCCAAGAGACCCAGTACTTC	CASSLSGPQETQYF
TRBJ2-2	once	TRBD2	TRBV4-1	TGCGCCAGCAGCCAAGATCGGAGCGGGGGGTCGACCGGGGAGCTGTTTTTT	CASSQDRSGGSTGELFF
TRBJ2-1	few	TRBD2	TRBV7-9	TGTGCCAGTCCAGCGGGGGCACGGTCAGATGAGCAGTTCTTC	CASPAGARSDEQFF
TRBJ2-2	-	TRBD1	TRBV5-1	TGCGCCAGCAGCTTGGCTCTCGTGACAGGGTGGAGCACCGGGGAGCTGTTTTTT	CASSLALVTGWSTGELFF
TRBJ1-1	-	TRBD1	TRBV3-1/TRBV3-2	TGTGCCAGCAGCCGGACAGGGCGACAGGGTGAAGCTTTCTTT	CASSRTGRQGEAFF
TRBJ2-3	-	TRBD1	TRBV7-8	TGTGCCAGCAGCTTAGTCCAAGGGACAGCAGATACGCAGTATTTT	CASSLVQGTADTQYF
TRBJ2-7	-	TRBD1	TRBV4-2	TGTGCCAGCAGCCCCGGGACAGGGGGACGATACGAGCAGTACTTC	CASSPGTGGRYEQYF
TRBJ2-1	-	TRBD1	TRBV7-3	TGTGCCAGCAGCTTAACGCCGGAAGGGACAGCCAACAATGAGCAGTTCTTC	CASSLTPEGTANNEQFF
TRBJ1-1	-	-	TRBV30	TGTGCCTCCCGGCCAGGGCCCTTGAACACTGAAGCTTTCTTT	CASRPGPLNTEAFF
TRBJ1-1	-	-	TRBV15	TGTGCCACCAGCCTTCTCAGAGGAGAGCGAATAATGGCTGAAGCTTTCTTT	CATSLLRGERIMAEAFF